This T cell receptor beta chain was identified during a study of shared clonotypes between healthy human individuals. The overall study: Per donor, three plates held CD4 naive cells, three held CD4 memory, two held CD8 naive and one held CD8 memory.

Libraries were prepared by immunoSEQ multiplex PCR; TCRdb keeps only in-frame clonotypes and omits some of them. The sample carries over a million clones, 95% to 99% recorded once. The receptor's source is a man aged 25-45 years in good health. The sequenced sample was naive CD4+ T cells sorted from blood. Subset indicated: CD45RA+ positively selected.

CDR3 region: CASSSWTGWEQYF. The CDR3 DNA reads as TGCGCCAGCAGCTCATGGACAGGGTGGGAGCAGTACTTC. V is TRBV5-1 and J is TRBJ2-7; TRBD1 agrees at 8 bases. Germline lookup yields CDR1 SGHRS and CDR2 YFSETQ. The CDR3 runs 13 residues. V dropped 3 bases and J dropped 7; count of bases not matched to a gene: 6.